These 2 T cell receptor beta chains came from one sample sequenced in a study of control samples from healthy donors and cancer patients. Libraries were prepared by immunoSEQ multiplex PCR; TCRdb keeps only in-frame clonotypes and omits some of them. Here the sample spans 130,000 to 150,000 clones, about 89% being singletons. Sequenced material: blood. These receptors were collected from a man younger than 40 in good health.

The genes are TRBV29-1 and TRBJ1-1; D remains ambiguous. This CDR3 is 13 amino acids long. The V end was cut by 6 bases, the J end by 2 bases, with 13 bases between. The germline V gene encodes CDR1 SQVTM and CDR2 ANQGSEA. The CDR3 nucleotides are TGCAGCGTCTCACAGCCTCTAAACACTGAAGCTTTCTTT. Encoded protein: CSVSQPLNTEAFF.

This clone was detected once. This rearrangement joins TRBV2 to TRBJ1-2, with 8 bases lining up with TRBD1. The CDR3 covers 13 residues. Trimming took 6 bases from V and 4 from J; bases not matched to a gene: 4. Germline V gene sequence: CDR1 SNHLY, CDR2 FYNNEI. The CDR3 DNA reads as TGTGCCAGCAGAGGGACAGGACTCTATGGCTACACCTTC. Amino acid sequence: CASRGTGLYGYTF.